This T cell receptor (beta chain) was observed in a study of blood T cell repertoires in COVID-19. Whole-study context: COVID-19 samples, acute and convalescent, were from the United States, Italy and Spain.

CDR1 and CDR2 (germline): MNHEY, SMNVEV (reference sequence). V was shortened by 2 bases and J by 2 bases, with 13 bases between the two germline ends. This CDR3 spans 15 amino acids. Sequencing was performed with immunoSEQ multiplex PCR; in TCRdb, only in-frame clones are kept and a portion is missing. The profile covers 200,000 to 300,000 clones, with over 75% appearing a single time and approximately 9.1% taken by the ten largest. This chain connects TRBV27 to TRBJ2-7; D call uncertain. Source material: PBMCs or T cells enriched from blood (not recorded which). The receptor was derived from a woman aged 45 to 65 with acute COVID-19. The CDR3 reads CASSLGYSLTYEQYF. CDR3 coding DNA: TGTGCCAGCAGTTTAGGGTACAGCCTCACCTACGAGCAGTACTTC.